This T cell receptor (beta chain) was profiled in a study of a mutant IDH1 vaccine in newly diagnosed glioma. About the study: Patients got their first vaccination 4-6 weeks after radiotherapy alone, or with temozolomide cycles.

Assay used: immunoSEQ multiplex PCR; TCRdb lists only in-frame clones, some missing. This table holds 25,000 to 40,000 clones, 70% to 85% found once. Trimming removed 8 bases from V and 2 bases from J, with 13 bases in between. CDR3 length: 14 amino acids. Germline CDR1 SNHLY, CDR2 FYNNEI. Note on this clone: Its antigen is currently unknown.

Documented time point: week 35, safety follow-up. All doses held 300 ug of mutant IDH1 20-mer peptide, with topical imiquimod. The chain employs TRBV2 and TRBJ2-1; the D gene is possibly TRBD1 (6 bases). The receptor comes from a man aged 30 to 45 with glioma. Sequencing was performed on PBMCs, taken from a glioma patient whose treatment included an IDH1 peptide vaccine. The CDR3: CASHGQSTYNEQFF. The CDR3 nucleotides are TGTGCCAGCCACGGACAGTCGACCTACAATGAGCAGTTCTTC. Full variable domain (outside the CDR3, taken from reference TRBV2 and TRBJ2-1): EPEVTQTPSHQVTQMGQEVILRCVPISNHLYFYWYRQILGQKVEFLVSFYNNEISEKSEIFDDQFSVERPDGSNFTLKIRSTKLEDSAMYFCASHGQSTYNEQFFGPGTRLTVL.